Here is one TCR beta chain with its context. Its antigen is not identified. TEMRA cells were enriched by FACS, while CD8+ and CD4+ T cells were obtained through a negative isolation that was performed magnetically. An input of roughly 0.5 to 1 ug of RNA was subjected to reverse transcription using random hexamers. Across 54 Vbeta and 13 Jbeta, TCR beta CDR3 was amplified with immunoSEQ multiplex PCR. TCRdb used MiXCR to reprocess the immunoSEQ multiplex PCR reads, holding one entry per CDR3 protein. The sample has under 200,000 distinct CDR3 sequences, roughly nine tenths seen once. Per germline, CDR1 SNHLY and CDR2 FYNNEI. Trimming took 8 bases from V and 7 from J, leaving 24 bases between them. The CDR3 loop spans 16 amino acids. These data come from a study of CD8 T cells in Susac syndrome. Looking at the study overall: At the time their blood was drawn, patients with Susac syndrome were either therapy-naive, on corticosteroids (with some of them also receiving intravenous immunoglobulin), or on intravenous immunoglobulin alone.

Regarding the study as a whole: CD4+ T cell repertoires in Susac syndrome lacked clonal expansion.

The receptor was derived from a human donor with Susac syndrome. The sample was CD4+ T cells from PBMCs. V and J are TRBV2 and TRBJ2-1; D ambiguous. The CDR3 loop reads CASPRLEKRSRNEQFF. The CDR3 nucleotides are TGTGCCAGCCCGCGTCTAGAAAAAAGGTCTCGGAATGAGCAGTTCTTC.